This TCR beta chain comes out of a study of T cell clonality in common variable immunodeficiency. Overall study results and limits: Reportedly, TCR beta sequences from common variable immunodeficiency showed fewer deletions and N-nucleotide insertions.

CDR1 is SEHNR and CDR2 is FQNEAQ in the germline V gene (reference sequence). V was pared by 3 bases and J by 8 bases, with 9 bases of the junction left unmatched. The CDR3 loop spans 15 amino acids. This clone was detected a few times. The antigen remains undetermined. The read terminates 3 residues ahead of where the CDR3 ends, so the germline J gene completes it. Clones were sequenced by immunoSEQ multiplex PCR, and TCRdb holds only the in-frame ones, with some missing. This table holds about 28,000 clones with no singletons; the top ten claim 2.5% to 3.5%. This TCR was recovered from a human donor with common variable immunodeficiency. The chain carries TRBV7-9 and TRBJ1-4, with 7 bases matching TRBD1. Material: peripheral blood mononuclear cells. The CDR3 loop reads CASSFRQGREEKLFF. Incomplete CDR3 DNA: TGTGCCAGCAGCTTCCGACAGGGAAGGGAGGAAAAA.